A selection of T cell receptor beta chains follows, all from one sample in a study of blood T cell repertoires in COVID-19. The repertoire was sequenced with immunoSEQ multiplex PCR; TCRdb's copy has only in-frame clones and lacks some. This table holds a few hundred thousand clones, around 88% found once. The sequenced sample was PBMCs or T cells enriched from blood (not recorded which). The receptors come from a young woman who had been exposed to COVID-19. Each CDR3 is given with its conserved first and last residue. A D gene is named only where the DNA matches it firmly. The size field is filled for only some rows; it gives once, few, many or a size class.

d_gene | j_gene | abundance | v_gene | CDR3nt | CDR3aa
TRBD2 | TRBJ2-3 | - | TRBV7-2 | TGTGCCAGCAGGGGACTAGCAGATGGCACAGATACGCAGTATTTT | CASRGLADGTDTQYF
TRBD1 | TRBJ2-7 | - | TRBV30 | TGTGCCTCTGGACAGGGGGTAGGCTACGAGCAGTACTTC | CASGQGVGYEQYF
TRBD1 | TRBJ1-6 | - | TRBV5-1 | TGCGCCAGCAGCTTTTCAGGGGGGAATAATTCACCCCTCCACTTT | CASSFSGGNNSPLHF
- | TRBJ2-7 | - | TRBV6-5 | TGTGCCTGTGGGCGAGAAAATCCCTACGAGCAGTACTTC | CACGRENPYEQYF
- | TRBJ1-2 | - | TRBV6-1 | TGTGCCAGCAGTGAACAGGCTTTTACAGGGTCTGGCTACACCTTC | CASSEQAFTGSGYTF
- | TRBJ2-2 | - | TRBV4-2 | TGTGCCAGCAAATTCCAAGGGGGGGCTAACGGGGAGCTGTTTTTT | CASKFQGGANGELFF
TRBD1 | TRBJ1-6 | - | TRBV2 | TGTGCCACCGGGACAGGGAATTCACCCCTCCACTTT | CATGTGNSPLHF
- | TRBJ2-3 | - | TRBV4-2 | TGTGCCAGCAGCCAAGAAGGAGGGGGGGCCACAGATACGCAGTATTTT | CASSQEGGGATDTQYF
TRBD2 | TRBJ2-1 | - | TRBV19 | TGTGCCAGTAGTATAGATCCGAAGCGGGGGGGCTTTAATGAGCAGTTCTTC | CASSIDPKRGGFNEQFF
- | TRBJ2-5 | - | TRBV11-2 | TGTGCCAGCAGCTTAGGCGTCGCGGGGGCCAACCAAGAGACCCAGTACTTC | CASSLGVAGANQETQYF
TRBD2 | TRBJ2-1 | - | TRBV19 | TGTGCCAGTAGTTGGCCGGGGGGAACCAATGAGCAGTTCTTC | CASSWPGGTNEQFF
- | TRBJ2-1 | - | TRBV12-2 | TGTGCAAGTCGCTTAAGCACAGGTCGTGGGAATGAGCAGTTCTTC | CASRLSTGRGNEQFF
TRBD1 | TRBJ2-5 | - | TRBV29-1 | TGCAGCGTTGCAGGGGGAGAAGAGACCCAGTACTTC | CSVAGGEETQYF
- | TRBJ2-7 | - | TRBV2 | TGTGCCAGCAGTGAGGTACAGGGAAAATCCTACGAGCAGTACTTC | CASSEVQGKSYEQYF
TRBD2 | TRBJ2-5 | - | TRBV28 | TGTGCCAGCGGCCCCGAAGGGCGGGGGGCAAAAGAGACCCAGTACTTC | CASGPEGRGAKETQYF
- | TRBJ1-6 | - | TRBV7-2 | TGTGCCAGCAGCTTGGGACACGGAATTTGGTCCCTCCACTTT | CASSLGHGIWSLHF
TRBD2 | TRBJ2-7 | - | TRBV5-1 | TGCGCCAGCAGCTTGTCGCTAGCGGGGACCCCCTACGAGCAGTACTTC | CASSLSLAGTPYEQYF
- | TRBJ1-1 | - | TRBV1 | TGCACCAGCAGCCAAGATTTGGGACAGGGGGCGCTTGCAGCTTTCTTT | CTSSQDLGQGALAAFF
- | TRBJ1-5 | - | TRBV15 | TGTGCCACCAGTCCGAGACCGGGTCAGCCCCAGCATTTT | CATSPRPGQPQHF
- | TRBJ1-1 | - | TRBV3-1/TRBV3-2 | TGTGCCAGCAGCCAATCAGGGTTGGGGTACACTGAAGCTTTCTTT | CASSQSGLGYTEAFF
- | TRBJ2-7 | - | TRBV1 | TGCACCAGCAGCCAAGGTCGACTAGCGGGTGGCTACGAGCAGTACTTC | CTSSQGRLAGGYEQYF
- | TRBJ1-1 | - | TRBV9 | TGTGCCAGCAGCGTAGGACATCAGAACACTGAAGCTTTCTTT | CASSVGHQNTEAFF
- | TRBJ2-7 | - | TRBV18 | TGTGCCAGCTCACCCCGGAGCGATGGAGGCGAGCAGTACTTC | CASSPRSDGGEQYF
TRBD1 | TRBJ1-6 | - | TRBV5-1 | TGCGCCAGCAGCTTCCAGGGACAGGGGACAGCAGGGTATTCACCCCTCCACTTT | CASSFQGQGTAGYSPLHF
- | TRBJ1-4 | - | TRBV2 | TGTGCCAGCAGTGGCCAGGGGTTATCTAATGAAAAACTGTTTTTT | CASSGQGLSNEKLFF
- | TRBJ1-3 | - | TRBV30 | TGTGCCTGGAGTGGCGGGGACCTAAACACCATATATTTT | CAWSGGDLNTIYF
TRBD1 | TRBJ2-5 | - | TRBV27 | TGTGCCAGCAGACCAACAGGGGGTTTGGAGACCCAGTACTTC | CASRPTGGLETQYF
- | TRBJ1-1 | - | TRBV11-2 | TGTGCCAGCAGCTTACCCGGGGGGACTGAAGCTTTCTTT | CASSLPGGTEAFF
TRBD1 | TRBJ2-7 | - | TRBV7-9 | TGTGCCAGCAGCTTCCAGACAGGGGACGAGCAGTACTTC | CASSFQTGDEQYF
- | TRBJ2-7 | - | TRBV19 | TGTGCCAGTAGTATCACCGGGGACTACGAGCAGTACTTC | CASSITGDYEQYF
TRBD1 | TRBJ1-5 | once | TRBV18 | TGTGCCAGCTCACCGCTGGCGGGACAGGGGATTCAGCCCCAGCATTTT | CASSPLAGQGIQPQHF
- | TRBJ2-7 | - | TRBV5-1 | TGCGCCAGCAGCTTGCTGACAAGATCCTACGAGCAGTACTTC | CASSLLTRSYEQYF
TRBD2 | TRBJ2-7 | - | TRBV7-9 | TGTGCCAGCAGCTTGGCTAGCGGGGGGTCTCGCGGCGAGCAGTACTTC | CASSLASGGSRGEQYF
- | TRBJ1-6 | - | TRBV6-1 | TGTGCCAGCAGTGATTTGGAGGGGACACCCCTCCACTTT | CASSDLEGTPLHF
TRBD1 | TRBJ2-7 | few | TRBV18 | TGTGCCAGCTCACAGGGGGCGCCCAACTACGAGCAGTACTTC | CASSQGAPNYEQYF
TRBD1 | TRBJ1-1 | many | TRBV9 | TGTGCCAGCAGCGGAACAGGGGGCACTGAAGCTTTCTTT | CASSGTGGTEAFF
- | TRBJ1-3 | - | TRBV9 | TGTGCCAGCACCCCCGGGCCCCAAATAGCGACTGGAAACACCATATATTTT | CASTPGPQIATGNTIYF
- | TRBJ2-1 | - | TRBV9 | TGTGCCAGCAGCCCTTCAACAGGGAGACACAATGAGCAGTTCTTC | CASSPSTGRHNEQFF
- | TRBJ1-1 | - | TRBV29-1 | TGCAGCGTTGCCGACAGGAACACTGAAGCTTTCTTT | CSVADRNTEAFF
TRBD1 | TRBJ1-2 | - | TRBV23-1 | TGCGCCAGCAGTCAGGGACAGGGACATGGCTACACCTTC | CASSQGQGHGYTF
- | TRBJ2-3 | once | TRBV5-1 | TGCGCCAGCAGCTTCGGGACACAGACCACAGATACGCAGTATTTT | CASSFGTQTTDTQYF
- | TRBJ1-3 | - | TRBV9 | TGTGCCAGCAGCGTAGCCCCACGGTCTGGAAACACCATATATTTT | CASSVAPRSGNTIYF